A single sample is the source of the 5 T cell receptor beta chains below, sequenced in a study of beta chain features in type 1 diabetes. The sequenced template was cDNA made from the entire isolated RNA. Repertoires were generated with immunoSEQ multiplex PCR, while TCRdb's copy carries only in-frame clones and drops some. The sample lists 900,000 or so clones, 17% seen once, with 0.023% in the top ten. Sequenced sample: naive CD4+ T cells from blood. These receptors came from a woman aged 18-29 years in good health.

This clone was picked up a small number of times. The V gene is TRBV28, the J gene TRBJ2-1; D is possibly TRBD1 (6 bases). The germline V gene has CDR1 MDHEN and CDR2 SYDVKM. The CDR3 has 14 residues. V was pared by 6 bases and J by 4 bases, with 13 bases between. The CDR3 DNA is TGTGCCAGCAGCCTGGACAGAGGTTACAATGAGCAGTTCTTC. Its protein product is CASSLDRGYNEQFF.

The V and J genes are TRBV14 and TRBJ2-7; either TRBD1 or TRBD2 may supply D (5 bases each). V dropped 4 bases and J dropped 3 bases, with 13 bases sitting between them. Germline-derived CDR1 and CDR2 are SGHDN and FVKESK. CDR3 length: 14 amino acids. CDR3 in amino acids: CASSRGPGFYEQYF. The DNA for the CDR3 is TGTGCCAGCAGCCGCGGGCCAGGGTTCTACGAGCAGTACTTC.

This clone was seen only a few times. The rearrangement links TRBV7-8 to TRBJ2-7; no firm D call. CDR3 length: 13 residues. CDR1 is SGHVS and CDR2 is FQNEAQ in the germline V gene. The V end was cut by 3 bases, the J end by 6 bases, with 12 bases between. The CDR3 sequence: CASSLLVDGEQYF. The CDR3 nucleotides read TGTGCCAGCAGCTTGCTAGTAGACGGCGAGCAGTACTTC.

The rearrangement uses TRBV10-3 and TRBJ1-2; D is perhaps TRBD1 (6 bases). CDR1 is ENHRY and CDR2 is SYGVKD in the germline V gene. Trimming removed 2 bases at V and 4 bases at J, with 14 bases between. The CDR3 covers 15 residues. The DNA for the CDR3 is TGTGCCATCAGTGAGAATCAGGGGACGAGCTATGGCTACACCTTC. Translating gives CAISENQGTSYGYTF.

The chain carries TRBV5-4 and TRBJ2-2; the D call may be TRBD1 or TRBD2 (6 bases each). Trimming removed 1 base from V and 7 bases from J, with 17 bases in between. CDR3 length: 16 residues. From germline, CDR1 is SGHNT and CDR2 YYREEE (reference sequence). CDR3 sequence reads: CASSLPSRGHGGELFF. The CDR3 nucleotides read TGTGCCAGCAGCTTGCCCTCCCGGGGGCATGGCGGGGAGCTGTTTTTT.